The next 20 T cell receptor beta chains were all read from a single sample in a study of blood T cell repertoires in COVID-19. Sequencing was performed with immunoSEQ multiplex PCR; in TCRdb, only in-frame clones are kept and a portion is missing. This sample has tens of thousands of clones, with under 90% found just once. Material for sequencing was peripheral blood. All receptors derive from a woman between 65 and 79 years old with acute or convalescent COVID-19.

The CDR3 here is CSSAEGQETQYF. The CDR3 DNA is TGCAGCTCGGCGGAGGGGCAAGAGACCCAGTACTTC. The rearrangement links TRBV29-1 to TRBJ2-5, with D perhaps TRBD2 (6 bases). V was trimmed by 8 bases and J by 2 bases, leaving 12 bases between them. CDR1 is SQVTM and CDR2 is ANQGSEA in the germline V gene. This CDR3 spans 12 amino acids.

The chain's CDR3 is CASSLSWGRSSGGYEQFF. CDR3 DNA: TGTGCCAGCAGCCTAAGTTGGGGTCGGTCTAGCGGGGGATATGAGCAGTTCTTC. The chain links TRBV6-2 or TRBV6-3 to TRBJ2-1; 10 bases line up with TRBD2. Trimming at V came to 6 bases and at J to 8 bases, leaving 19 bases not matched to a gene. Germline V lookup: CDR1 MNHEY, CDR2 SVGEGT. The CDR3 extends over 18 amino acids.

This clone was observed a handful of times. This sequence joins TRBV5-4 and TRBJ1-6, with D maybe TRBD1 (6 bases). V lost 5 bases, J lost 0 bases, and 12 bases lay in between. The CDR3 covers 16 residues. CDR1 SGHNT and CDR2 YYREEE come from the germline V gene (reference sequence). The CDR3 protein is CASRTQGSSYNSPLHF. Written as DNA, the CDR3 is TGTGCCAGCAGAACACAGGGAAGCTCCTATAATTCACCCCTCCACTTT.

The chain links TRBV4-2 to TRBJ2-5; TRBD2 agrees at 9 bases. The length of the CDR3 is 15 residues. Trimming cost V 1 base and J 0 bases; bases outside gene matches: 0. Germline CDR1 LGHNA, CDR2 YNFKEQ. CDR3 amino acids: CASSQVAGDQETQYF. CDR3 DNA sequence: TGTGCCAGCAGCCAAGTAGCGGGGGACCAAGAGACCCAGTACTTC.

In its sample, this clone was seen once. The junction does not match germline at one end; this may be a read error. V is TRBV28 and J is TRBJ1-1; D remains ambiguous. Germline V gene data show CDR1 as MDHEN and CDR2 as SYDVKM. This CDR3 comprises 9 residues. The CDR3 coding sequence is TGTGCCAGCAGTTGGACGGGAGCTTTC. It yields the protein CASSWTGAF.

V gene TRBV24-1 combines with J gene TRBJ2-5, with D maybe TRBD2 (6 bases). The CDR3 length is 14 residues. The germline CDR1 and CDR2 sequences are KGHDR and SFDVKD. V lost 3 bases and J lost 4, with 11 bases in between. In DNA form, the CDR3 reads TGTGCCACCAGTGATCCGGGACTTCGAGAGACCCAGTACTTC. Translation: CATSDPGLRETQYF.

The J gene is TRBJ1-2, the V gene TRBV6-5; 9 nucleotides align to TRBD1. The ends lost 4 bases at V and 5 bases at J; junction bases unmatched: 8. This CDR3 contains 15 residues. CDR1 is MNHEY, CDR2 SVGAGI, per germline. The CDR3 protein is CASSSRTGGTYGYTF. CDR3 DNA sequence: TGTGCCAGCAGTTCACGAACAGGGGGCACGTATGGCTACACCTTC.

The rearrangement joins TRBV28 to TRBJ1-5, with 9 positions matching TRBD1. The trim removed 6 bases at V and 0 bases at J, leaving 3 bases unmatched. This CDR3 has 15 residues. Germline V gene sequence: CDR1 MDHEN, CDR2 SYDVKM. The CDR3 sequence is CASRKQGASNQPQHF. CDR3 sequence (DNA): TGTGCCAGCAGGAAACAGGGGGCTAGCAATCAGCCCCAGCATTTT.

The V gene is TRBV16, the J gene TRBJ2-1; 8 nucleotides match TRBD1. V dropped 2 bases and J dropped 3; count of bases not matched to a gene: 3. The length of the CDR3 is 15 residues. Per germline, CDR1 KGHSY and CDR2 FQNENV. CDR3 region: CASSQLGQGYNEQFF. In nucleotides, the CDR3 is TGTGCCAGCAGCCAACTCGGACAGGGCTACAATGAGCAGTTCTTC.

The gene calls are TRBV14 and TRBJ2-1; 15 bases align to TRBD2. The CDR3 totals 17 residues. V lost 4 bases to trimming and J lost 9 bases; unmatched junction nucleotides: 10. Per the germline V gene, CDR1 is SGHDN and CDR2 is FVKESK. The CDR3 coding sequence is TGTGCCAGCAGCCGAGGACTAGCGGGAGGGCCGGCGGTTGAGCAGTTCTTC. Its translation is CASSRGLAGGPAVEQFF.

V is TRBV27 and J is TRBJ2-7, with a possible D match to TRBD1 (5 bases). This CDR3 spans 13 amino acids. Germline-derived CDR1 and CDR2 are MNHEY and SMNVEV (reference sequence). The V and J ends lost 8 bases and 6 bases respectively, with 17 bases between them. The CDR3: CASAYLGDGEQYV. DNA of the CDR3: TGTGCCAGCGCCTACCTAGGGGATGGCGAGCAGTACGTC.

The chain uses TRBV7-8 and TRBJ1-5; 8 bases agree with TRBD1. Germline trimming cut 3 bases from V and 2 bases from J; bases unmatched to any gene: 3. The CDR3 has 15 amino acids. Germline CDR1 is SGHVS and CDR2 is FQNEAQ. The CDR3 nucleotides are TGTGCCAGCAGCTTTGGGGGACAGGGCAATCAGCCCCAGCATTTT. Its translation is CASSFGGQGNQPQHF. Filled out from reference TRBV7-8 and TRBJ1-5, the complete variable domain reads GAGVSQSPRYKVAKRGQDVALRCDPISGHVSLFWYQQALGQGPEFLTYFQNEAQLDKSGLPSDRFFAERPEGSVSTLKIQRTQQEDSAVYLCASSFGGQGNQPQHFGDGTRLSIL.

This chain links TRBV28 with TRBJ2-5, with a possible D match to TRBD1 (5 bases). CDR1 MDHEN and CDR2 SYDVKM come from the germline V gene. With 4 bases removed from V and 5 bases from J, the gap between germline ends came to 26 bases. This CDR3 region has 18 residues. The CDR3 spells CASSSRRAVLSVEETQYF. The CDR3 bases are TGTGCCAGCAGTTCGCGCAGGGCTGTGCTTTCTGTGGAGGAGACCCAGTACTTC. The full variable domain, completed using reference TRBV28 and TRBJ2-5, is DVKVTQSSRYLVKRTGEKVFLECVQDMDHENMFWYRQDPGLGLRLIYFSYDVKMKEKGDIPEGYSVSREKKERFSLILESASTNQTSMYLCASSSRRAVLSVEETQYFGPGTRLLVL.

V usage is TRBV4-2 and J usage is TRBJ2-5; a possible D gene is TRBD1 (6 bases). CDR1 is LGHNA and CDR2 is YNFKEQ in the germline V gene. Trimming removed 0 bases from V and 0 bases from J, with 8 bases in between. The CDR3 totals 15 residues. The CDR3 sequence: CASSQEDSNQETQYF. The CDR3, as DNA: TGTGCCAGCAGCCAAGAGGACAGCAACCAAGAGACCCAGTACTTC.

V gene TRBV21-1 combines with J gene TRBJ1-5; the D call in the table, TRBD1, was not verified against the DNA. TRBV21-1 is a recognized pseudogene. The CDR3 runs to 19 residues. CDR3 protein: CASSKGGKSGTGGNQPQHF. The CDR3 DNA sequence: TGTGCCAGCAGCAAAGGAGGTAAGTCAGGGACAGGGGGCAATCAGCCCCAGCATTTT.

This clone has more than one count but fewer than ten. CDR3 sequence: CASKEQGGYEQYV. Written as DNA, the CDR3 is TGTGCCAGCAAGGAACAGGGCGGTTACGAGCAGTACGTC. The chain carries TRBV2 and TRBJ2-7; TRBD1 might be the D (6 bases). Germline V gene data show CDR1 as SNHLY and CDR2 as FYNNEI. The V gene lost 7 bases and the J gene lost 4 bases, with 14 bases spanning the gap. This CDR3 contains 13 residues.

The genes are TRBV7-9 and TRBJ1-1; 7 bases are a match to TRBD1. The trim removed 3 bases at V and 7 bases at J, leaving 8 bases unmatched. CDR3 size: 14 residues. Germline V CDR1 and CDR2: SEHNR, FQNEAQ (reference sequence). CDR3 sequence (DNA): TGTGCCAGCAGCTTGGTGCTCAGGGGGTATGAAGCTTTCTTT. Its translation: CASSLVLRGYEAFF. The whole variable domain, remainder taken from reference TRBV7-9 and TRBJ1-1, is DTGVSQNPRHKITKRGQNVTFRCDPISEHNRLYWYRQTLGQGPEFLTYFQNEAQLEKSRLLSDRFSAERPKGSFSTLEIQRTEQGDSAMYLCASSLVLRGYEAFFGQGTRLTVV.

The gene calls are TRBV7-9 and TRBJ1-1, with 9 positions matching TRBD1. This CDR3 has 14 amino acids. V lost 4 bases, J lost 4 bases, and 4 bases stayed unmatched. CDR1 is SEHNR and CDR2 is FQNEAQ in the germline V gene (reference sequence). The CDR3 protein is CASSSQGARTEAFF. The CDR3, as DNA: TGTGCCAGCAGCTCACAGGGGGCGCGCACTGAAGCTTTCTTT.

This sequence joins TRBV6-4 and TRBJ2-1; 9 nucleotides line up with TRBD1. V gave up 6 bases and J gave up 4 bases; unmatched junction bases: 4. This CDR3 comprises 14 residues. Germline CDR1 and CDR2: MRHNA and SNTAGT. CDR3 amino acids: CASRPDRGYNEQFF. CDR3 bases: TGTGCCAGCAGGCCGGACAGGGGTTACAATGAGCAGTTCTTC.

The rearrangement uses TRBV23-1 and TRBJ2-7; 10 nucleotides align to TRBD2. Being an ORF, TRBV23-1 has a function that is uncertain. Unmatched junction bases numbered 4, after V lost 5 bases and J lost 6 bases. This CDR3 region has 13 residues. The CDR3 sequence is CASSSGGVREQYV. The CDR3, as DNA: TGCGCCAGCAGTAGCGGGGGGGTACGCGAGCAGTACGTC.